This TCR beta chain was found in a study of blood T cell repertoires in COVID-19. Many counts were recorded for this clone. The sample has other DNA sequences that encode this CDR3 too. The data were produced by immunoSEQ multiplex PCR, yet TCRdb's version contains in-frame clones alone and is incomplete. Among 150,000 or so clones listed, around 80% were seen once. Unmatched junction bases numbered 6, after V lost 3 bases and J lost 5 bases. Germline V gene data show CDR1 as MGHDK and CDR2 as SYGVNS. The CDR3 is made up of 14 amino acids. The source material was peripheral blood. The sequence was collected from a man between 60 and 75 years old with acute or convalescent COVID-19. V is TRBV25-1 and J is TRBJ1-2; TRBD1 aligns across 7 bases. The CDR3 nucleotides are TGTGCCAGCAGTGACGGCAGGGGGAGGTATGGCTACACCTTC. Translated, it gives CASSDGRGRYGYTF.